This passage covers 20 T cell receptor beta chains from one sample sequenced in a study of cytomegalovirus exposure and HLA in healthy donors. 60 Vbeta and 13 Jbeta primers were used in PCR. The repertoire was sequenced with immunoSEQ multiplex PCR; TCRdb's copy has only in-frame clones and lacks some. The repertoire holds more than 150,000 clones, with 82% as singletons. The source material was PBMCs. These receptor sequences come from a man aged 35 to 55 in good health and CMV-seronegative.

Only a few counts were recorded for this clone. DNA for the CDR3: TGTGCCAGTAGTATTCCCGCAGGGGCAGGGAACACTGAAGCTTTCTTT. Translation gives CASSIPAGAGNTEAFF. V usage is TRBV19 and J usage is TRBJ1-1; TRBD1 might be the D (6 bases). Trimming pared 3 bases from V and 1 base from J, leaving 15 bases between. This CDR3 contains 16 residues. CDR1 LNHDA and CDR2 SQIVND come from the germline V gene (reference sequence).

The chain carries TRBV7-3 and TRBJ2-7, with TRBD2 identical over 8 bases. Looked up from germline, CDR1 is SGHTA and CDR2 is FQGTGA. The CDR3 is made up of 14 amino acids. Losses at the gene ends were 2 bases for V and 4 bases for J; bases not matched to a gene: 4. CDR3 in amino acids: CASSLFGGAYEQYF. The CDR3 bases are TGTGCCAGCAGCTTATTCGGGGGGGCTTACGAGCAGTACTTC.

This rearrangement joins TRBV4-3 to TRBJ1-4, with 9 bases that match TRBD1. J gave up 8 bases and V 8 bases, and 9 bases lay outside the gene matches. The CDR3 is 14 residues long. Germline CDR1 and CDR2: LGHNA and YSLEER. In DNA, the CDR3 is TGCGCCAGCGGATCGACAGGGGGTAAAGAAAAACTGTTTTTT. The encoded protein is CASGSTGGKEKLFF.

The CDR3 spells CASSLGDRDRGHEQFF. The CDR3 nucleotides are TGTGCCAGCAGCTTAGGAGACCGGGACAGGGGGCATGAGCAGTTCTTC. This sequence joins TRBV11-2 and TRBJ2-1; 12 bases are shared with TRBD1. Looked up from germline, CDR1 is SGHAT and CDR2 is FQNNGV. V lost 1 base to trimming and J lost 8 bases; unmatched junction nucleotides: 6. CDR3 length: 16 residues.

The rearrangement links TRBV16 to TRBJ2-7, with TRBD1 matching over 10 bases. CDR3 size: 15 residues. V was clipped by 4 bases and J by 2 bases; unmatched bases: 5. Germline loops: CDR1 KGHSY, CDR2 FQNENV. The CDR3 nucleotides read TGTGCCAGCAGCCCCCCCGGGACAGGGGCCTACGAGCAGTACTTC. Its protein is CASSPPGTGAYEQYF.

The V and J genes are TRBV30 and TRBJ1-1, with a tentative D call TRBD1 (5 bases). CDR1 GTSNPN and CDR2 SVGIG come from the germline V gene (reference sequence). This CDR3 region has 13 residues. V lost 3 bases, J lost 2 bases, and 10 bases lay in between. The DNA for the CDR3 is TGTGCCTGGAGCGGTCAGGGAAACACTGAAGCTTTCTTT. This codes for CAWSGQGNTEAFF.

This chain uses TRBV4-2 with TRBJ1-5; tentative D call: TRBD1 (5 bases). Germline V CDR1 and CDR2: LGHNA, YNFKEQ. The CDR3 covers 14 residues. The germline V and J ends were trimmed by 5 bases and 4 bases, with 12 bases remaining between them. The CDR3 sequence is CASSTDRSNQPQHF. The CDR3 region has the DNA TGTGCCAGCAGCACTGACAGATCGAATCAGCCCCAGCATTTT.

The rearrangement links TRBV29-1 to TRBJ2-2; 8 bases match TRBD2. Germline assignment: CDR1 SQVTM and CDR2 ANQGSEA. This CDR3 has 14 residues. V was pared by 7 bases and J by 2 bases, with 6 bases of the junction left unmatched. Here the CDR3 DNA reads TGCAGCGCCAGAAGCGGGAGCAACACCGGGGAGCTGTTTTTT. This translates into CSARSGSNTGELFF.

The V gene is TRBV11-2, the J gene TRBJ2-5, with 9 bases matching TRBD1. There are 15 residues in the CDR3. After removal of 5 bases from V and 6 bases from J, the junction contained 10 bases not matched to a gene. Germline assignment: CDR1 SGHAT and CDR2 FQNNGV. CDR3 loop: CASSPVQGARKTQYF. The CDR3 region has the DNA TGTGCCAGCAGCCCAGTACAGGGGGCGCGAAAGACCCAGTACTTC.

The V gene is TRBV6-5, the J gene TRBJ2-7; TRBD1 matches 8 bases. Losses at the gene ends were 1 base for V and 4 bases for J; bases not matched to a gene: 0. This CDR3 spans 13 amino acids. Per the germline V gene, CDR1 is MNHEY and CDR2 is SVGAGI. CDR3 loop: CASSYWTGYEQYF. The CDR3 DNA is TGTGCCAGCAGTTACTGGACAGGGTACGAGCAGTACTTC.

This clone was counted between two and nine times. V is TRBV19 and J is TRBJ1-2; maybe TRBD1 (6 bases). Trimming pared 1 base from V and 4 bases from J, leaving 13 bases between. The CDR3 loop spans 15 amino acids. The germline gives CDR1 LNHDA, CDR2 SQIVND (reference sequence). CDR3 sequence: CASSIVGRGIYGYTF. The DNA for the CDR3 is TGTGCCAGTAGTATAGTTGGCAGGGGAATCTATGGCTACACCTTC. Drawing the rest from reference TRBV19 and TRBJ1-2, the complete variable domain is DGGITQSPKYLFRKEGQNVTLSCEQNLNHDAMYWYRQDPGQGLRLIYYSQIVNDFQKGDIAEGYSVSREKKESFPLTVTSAQKNPTAFYLCASSIVGRGIYGYTFGSGTRLTVV.

The chain recombines TRBV5-1 with TRBJ2-2, with 7 bases that match TRBD2. CDR1 and CDR2 from the germline V gene are SGHRS and YFSETQ. Unmatched junction bases numbered 5, after V lost 3 bases and J lost 0 bases. The CDR3 covers 16 residues. The CDR3 DNA sequence: TGCGCCAGCAGCTGGGGGGGAGCGGCGAACACCGGGGAGCTGTTTTTT. Translating gives CASSWGGAANTGELFF.

V and J are TRBV28 and TRBJ1-6; no definite D call. This CDR3 is 13 amino acids long. Germline CDR1 MDHEN, CDR2 SYDVKM. Trimming pared 1 base from V and 9 bases from J, leaving 7 bases between. Here the CDR3 reads CASSLSRGSPLHF. In nucleotides, the CDR3 is TGTGCCAGCAGTTTATCTAGAGGTTCACCCCTCCACTTT. The entire variable domain, with the rest obtained from reference TRBV28 and TRBJ1-6, is as follows: DVKVTQSSRYLVKRTGEKVFLECVQDMDHENMFWYRQDPGLGLRLIYFSYDVKMKEKGDIPEGYSVSREKKERFSLILESASTNQTSMYLCASSLSRGSPLHFGNGTRLTVT.

This chain links TRBV5-1 with TRBJ2-3; 7 bases match TRBD2. This CDR3 is 17 amino acids long. Per germline, CDR1 SGHRS and CDR2 YFSETQ. Trimming removed 0 bases from V and 0 bases from J; junction bases left unmatched: 7. CDR3 bases: TGCGCCAGCAGCTTGGCAGAGCGGACTAGAAGCACAGATACGCAGTATTTT. Translation: CASSLAERTRSTDTQYF.

V and J are TRBV14 and TRBJ2-7, with 7 bases aligning to TRBD1. This CDR3 spans 17 amino acids. The germline V gene encodes CDR1 SGHDN and CDR2 FVKESK. J gave up 2 bases and V 4 bases, and 14 bases lay outside the gene matches. The CDR3 DNA follows: TGTGCCAGCAGCCCAAGAGAGCTCCGGGACAGACCCTACGAGCAGTACTTC. This encodes CASSPRELRDRPYEQYF.

This clone showed up just once. The chain uses TRBV7-2 and TRBJ1-5, with TRBD1 identical over 10 bases. The CDR3 is 16 amino acids. V lost 1 base to trimming and J lost 7 bases; unmatched junction nucleotides: 7. Germline assignment: CDR1 SGHTA and CDR2 FQGNSA. CDR3 DNA sequence: TGTGCCAGCAGCTTAGAGGGACAGGGGACCACCCAGCCCCAGCATTTT. Protein: CASSLEGQGTTQPQHF.

This chain connects TRBV28 to TRBJ1-2; D remains ambiguous. V was clipped by 4 bases and J by 4 bases, with 13 bases between them. Germline lookup yields CDR1 MDHEN and CDR2 SYDVKM. This CDR3 region has 14 residues. The CDR3 DNA is TGTGCCAGCAGTTCGGAGCAGCGGACCTATGGCTACACCTTC. Its translation is CASSSEQRTYGYTF.

This rearrangement joins TRBV4-3 to TRBJ2-5; TRBD2 matches at 10 bases. CDR1 and CDR2 from the germline V gene are LGHNA and YSLEER. V was clipped by 0 bases and J by 5 bases; unmatched bases: 9. The CDR3 is 17 amino acids. CDR3 coding DNA: TGCGCCAGCAGCCAAGATGTGGAGCGGGGGGGCGGGGAGACCCAGTACTTC. Encoded protein: CASSQDVERGGGETQYF.

V is TRBV27 and J is TRBJ1-1, with 9 bases aligning to TRBD1. CDR3 length: 15 amino acids. With V trimmed by 6 bases and J by 2 bases, 7 bases remained unmatched. The V gene's germline CDR1 is MNHEY and CDR2 SMNVEV (reference sequence). The CDR3 bases are TGTGCCAGCAGGAGCGAACAGGGGGCAAACACTGAAGCTTTCTTT. This codes for CASRSEQGANTEAFF.

The chain recombines TRBV4-3 with TRBJ2-7, with 9 bases fitting TRBD1. The CDR3 is 16 residues long. CDR1 and CDR2 (germline): LGHNA, YSLEER. V trimming: 2 bases; J trimming: 3 bases; junction bases outside the gene matches: 8. CDR3 protein: CASSQLFGTGFYEQYF. Here the CDR3 DNA reads TGCGCCAGCAGCCAACTATTCGGGACAGGGTTCTACGAGCAGTACTTC.